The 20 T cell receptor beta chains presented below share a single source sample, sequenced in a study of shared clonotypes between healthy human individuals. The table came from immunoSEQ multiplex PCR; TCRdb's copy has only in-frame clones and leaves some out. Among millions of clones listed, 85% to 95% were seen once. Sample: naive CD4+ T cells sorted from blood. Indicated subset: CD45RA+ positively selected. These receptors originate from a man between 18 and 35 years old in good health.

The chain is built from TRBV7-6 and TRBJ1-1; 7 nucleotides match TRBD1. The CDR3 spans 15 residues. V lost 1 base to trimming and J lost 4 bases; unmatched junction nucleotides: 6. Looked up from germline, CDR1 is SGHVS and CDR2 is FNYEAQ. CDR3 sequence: CASSLGQGRGTEAFF. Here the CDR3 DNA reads TGTGCCAGCAGCTTAGGACAGGGAAGGGGCACTGAAGCTTTCTTT.

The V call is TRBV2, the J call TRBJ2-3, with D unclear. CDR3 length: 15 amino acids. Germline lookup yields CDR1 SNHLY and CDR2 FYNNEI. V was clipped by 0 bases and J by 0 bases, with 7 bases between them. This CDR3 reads CASSEAGISTDTQYF. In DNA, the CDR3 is TGTGCCAGCAGTGAAGCGGGTATCAGCACAGATACGCAGTATTTT.

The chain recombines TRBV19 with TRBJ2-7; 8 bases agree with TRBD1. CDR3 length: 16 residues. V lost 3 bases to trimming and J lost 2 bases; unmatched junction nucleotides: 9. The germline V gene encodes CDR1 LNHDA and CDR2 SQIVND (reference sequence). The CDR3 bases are TGTGCCAGTAGTATTCCCGGGACAGGATCCCCCTACGAGCAGTACTTC. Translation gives CASSIPGTGSPYEQYF.

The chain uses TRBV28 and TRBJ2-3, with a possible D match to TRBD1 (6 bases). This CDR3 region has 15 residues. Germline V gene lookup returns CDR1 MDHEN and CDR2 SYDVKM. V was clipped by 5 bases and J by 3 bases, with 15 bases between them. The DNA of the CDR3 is TGTGCCAGCAGTGTTCGTGGGGGCGGGACAGATACGCAGTATTTT. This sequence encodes CASSVRGGGTDTQYF.

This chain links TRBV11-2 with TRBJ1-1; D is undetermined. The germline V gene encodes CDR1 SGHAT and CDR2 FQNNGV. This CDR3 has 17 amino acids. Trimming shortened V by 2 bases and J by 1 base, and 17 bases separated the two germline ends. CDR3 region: CASSLSWESLRNTEAFF. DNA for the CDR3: TGTGCCAGCAGCTTAAGTTGGGAGTCGTTGAGGAACACTGAAGCTTTCTTT. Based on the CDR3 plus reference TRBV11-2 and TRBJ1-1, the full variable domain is EAGVAQSPRYKIIEKRQSVAFWCNPISGHATLYWYQQILGQGPKLLIQFQNNGVVDDSQLPKDRFSAERLKGVDSTLKIQPAKLEDSAVYLCASSLSWESLRNTEAFFGQGTRLTVV.

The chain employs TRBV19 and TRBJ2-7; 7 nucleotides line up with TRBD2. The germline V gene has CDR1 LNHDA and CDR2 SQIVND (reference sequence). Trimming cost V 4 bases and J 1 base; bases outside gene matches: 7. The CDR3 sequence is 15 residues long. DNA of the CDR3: TGTGCCAGTAGTAGGAGCGGGATGGATTCCTACGAGCAGTACTTC. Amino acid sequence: CASSRSGMDSYEQYF.

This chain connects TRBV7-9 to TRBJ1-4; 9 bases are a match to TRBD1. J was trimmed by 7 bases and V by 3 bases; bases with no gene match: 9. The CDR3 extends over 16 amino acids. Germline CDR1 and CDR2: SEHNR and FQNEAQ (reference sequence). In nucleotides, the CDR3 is TGTGCCAGCAGCTTTCCCGTCGACAGGGGGAGTGAAAAACTGTTTTTT. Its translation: CASSFPVDRGSEKLFF.

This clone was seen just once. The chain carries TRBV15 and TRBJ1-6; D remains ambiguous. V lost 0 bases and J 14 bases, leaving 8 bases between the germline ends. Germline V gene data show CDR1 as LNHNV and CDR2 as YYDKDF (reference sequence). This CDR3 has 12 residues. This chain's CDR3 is CATSRDLVSLHF. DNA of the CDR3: TGTGCCACCAGCAGAGATTTGGTATCCCTCCACTTT.

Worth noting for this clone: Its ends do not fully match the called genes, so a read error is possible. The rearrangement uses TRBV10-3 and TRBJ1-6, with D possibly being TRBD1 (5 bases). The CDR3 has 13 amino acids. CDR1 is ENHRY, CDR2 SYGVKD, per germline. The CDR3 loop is CAVRETVSSPLHF. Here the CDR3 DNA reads TGTGCCGTCAGGGAAACGGTTAGTTCACCCCTCCACTTT.

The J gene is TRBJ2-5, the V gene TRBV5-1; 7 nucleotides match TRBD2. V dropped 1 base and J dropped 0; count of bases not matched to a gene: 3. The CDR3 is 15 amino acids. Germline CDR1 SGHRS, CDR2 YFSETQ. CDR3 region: CASSLWRGNQETQYF. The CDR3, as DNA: TGCGCCAGCAGCTTGTGGCGGGGGAACCAAGAGACCCAGTACTTC.

In DNA form, the CDR3 reads TGTGCCAGCAGCGTCAGTGGCCCGGACTCCACGCAGTATTTT. Residues: CASSVSGPDSTQYF. This chain joins TRBV9 and TRBJ2-3; D possibly corresponds to TRBD2 (5 bases). CDR1 is SGDLS and CDR2 is YYNGEE in the germline V gene. The CDR3 extends over 14 amino acids. V lost 2 bases, J lost 9 bases, and 16 bases lay in between.

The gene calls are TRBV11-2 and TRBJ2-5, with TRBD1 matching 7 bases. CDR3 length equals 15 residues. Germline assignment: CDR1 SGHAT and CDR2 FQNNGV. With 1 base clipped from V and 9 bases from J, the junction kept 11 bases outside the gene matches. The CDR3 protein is CASSLGTGGIGSQYF. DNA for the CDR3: TGTGCCAGCAGCTTAGGGACAGGAGGTATAGGGTCCCAGTACTTC.

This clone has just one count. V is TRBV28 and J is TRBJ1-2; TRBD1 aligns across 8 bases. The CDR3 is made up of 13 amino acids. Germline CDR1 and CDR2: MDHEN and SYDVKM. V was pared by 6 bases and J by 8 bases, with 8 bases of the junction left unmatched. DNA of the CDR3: TGTGCCAGCAGAACGGACAGGGTCGGGGGCTACACCTTC. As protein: CASRTDRVGGYTF.

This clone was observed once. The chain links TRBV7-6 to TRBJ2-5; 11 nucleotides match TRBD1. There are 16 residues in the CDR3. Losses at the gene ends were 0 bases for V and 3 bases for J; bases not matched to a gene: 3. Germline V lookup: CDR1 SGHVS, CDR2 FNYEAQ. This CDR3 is CASSLARTGGEETQYF. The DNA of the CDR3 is TGTGCCAGCAGCTTAGCCCGGACAGGGGGCGAAGAGACCCAGTACTTC.

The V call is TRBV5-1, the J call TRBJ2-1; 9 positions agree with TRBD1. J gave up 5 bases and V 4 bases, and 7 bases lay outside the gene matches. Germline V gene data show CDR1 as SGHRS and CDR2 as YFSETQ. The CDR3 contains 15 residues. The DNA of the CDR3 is TGCGCCAGCAGCCCCCGGGACAGGGAGGACAATGAGCAGTTCTTC. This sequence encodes CASSPRDREDNEQFF.

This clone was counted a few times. The CDR3 DNA sequence: TGTGCCTGGAGTGGTGGACTAGCGGGAGGAGAGACCCAGTACTTC. Protein: CAWSGGLAGGETQYF. V is TRBV30 and J is TRBJ2-5, with 14 nucleotides matching TRBD2. Germline V gene lookup returns CDR1 GTSNPN and CDR2 SVGIG (reference sequence). This CDR3 has 15 amino acids. Trimming at V came to 1 base and at J to 4 bases, leaving 2 bases not matched to a gene.

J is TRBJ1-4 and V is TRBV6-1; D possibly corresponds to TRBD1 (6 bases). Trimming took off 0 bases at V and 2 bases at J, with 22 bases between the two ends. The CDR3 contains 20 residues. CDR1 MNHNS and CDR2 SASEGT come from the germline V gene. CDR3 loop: CASSEATDRLSPGTNEKLFF. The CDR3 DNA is TGTGCCAGCAGTGAAGCGACCGACAGGTTAAGCCCTGGGACTAATGAAAAACTGTTTTTT.

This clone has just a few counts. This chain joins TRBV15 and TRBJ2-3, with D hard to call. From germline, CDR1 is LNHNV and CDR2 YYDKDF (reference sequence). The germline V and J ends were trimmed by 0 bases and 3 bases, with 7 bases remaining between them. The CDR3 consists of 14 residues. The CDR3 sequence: CATSRDLLTDTQYF. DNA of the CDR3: TGTGCCACCAGCAGAGATCTCCTGACAGATACGCAGTATTTT. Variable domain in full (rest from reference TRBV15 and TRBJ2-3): DAMVIQNPRYQVTQFGKPVTLSCSQTLNHNVMYWYQQKSSQAPKLLFHYYDKDFNNEADTPDNFQSRRPNTSFCFLDIRSPGLGDTAMYLCATSRDLLTDTQYFGPGTRLTVL.

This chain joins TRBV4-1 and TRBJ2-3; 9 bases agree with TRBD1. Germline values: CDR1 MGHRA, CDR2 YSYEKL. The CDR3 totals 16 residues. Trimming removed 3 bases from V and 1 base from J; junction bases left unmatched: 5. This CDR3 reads CASSHGDRAGTDTQYF. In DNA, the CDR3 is TGCGCCAGCAGCCACGGGGACAGGGCGGGCACAGATACGCAGTATTTT.

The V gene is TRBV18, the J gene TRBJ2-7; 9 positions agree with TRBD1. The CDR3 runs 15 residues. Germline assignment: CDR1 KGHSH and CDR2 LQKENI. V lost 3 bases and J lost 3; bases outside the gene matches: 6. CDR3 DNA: TGTGCCAGCTCACCGGGCCGGGACAGGGTCTACGAGCAGTACTTC. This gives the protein CASSPGRDRVYEQYF.